This is a list of T cell receptor beta chains from one sample in a study of blood T cell repertoires in COVID-19. Only in-frame clones appear in the TCRdb table, and some are missing; sequencing was by immunoSEQ multiplex PCR. Here the sample spans 250,000 to 350,000 clones, 80% to 90% being singletons. Sequencing was done on a sample of PBMCs or T cells enriched from blood (not recorded which). All receptors derive from a woman younger than 35 who had recovered from COVID-19. Both conserved end residues are part of each CDR3. D genes are given only for firm matches. For some rows the clone size is stated as once, few or many, or as a class when expanded; others skip it.

j_gene: TRBJ1-2
abundance: .
d_gene: TRBD1
v_gene: TRBV18
CDR3nt: TGTGCCAGCTCACCAGGACAGGGGGGAAACCTTAACTATGGCTACACCTTC
CDR3aa: CASSPGQGGNLNYGYTF

j_gene: TRBJ2-3
abundance: .
d_gene: .
v_gene: TRBV18
CDR3nt: TGTGCCAGCTCACCACGCGGGACAGCGAGCACAGATACGCAGTATTTT
CDR3aa: CASSPRGTASTDTQYF

j_gene: TRBJ1-1
abundance: .
d_gene: .
v_gene: TRBV4-1
CDR3nt: TGCGCCAGCAGCCAAGCAGGGGCCTCTCGTTGGGCGAACACTGAAGCTTTCTTT
CDR3aa: CASSQAGASRWANTEAFF

j_gene: TRBJ2-2
abundance: .
d_gene: TRBD2
v_gene: TRBV6-6
CDR3nt: TGTGCCAGCAGTTACTCGAGAGCGGGAACCGGGGAGCTGTTTTTT
CDR3aa: CASSYSRAGTGELFF

j_gene: TRBJ2-2
abundance: .
d_gene: .
v_gene: TRBV5-1
CDR3nt: TGCGCCAGCAGCTTGTCCCAGACGAACACCGGGGAGCTGTTTTTT
CDR3aa: CASSLSQTNTGELFF

j_gene: TRBJ1-1
abundance: .
d_gene: .
v_gene: TRBV7-8
CDR3nt: TGTGCCAGCAGCCAGACAAACATGAACACTGAAGCTTTCTTT
CDR3aa: CASSQTNMNTEAFF

j_gene: TRBJ1-4
abundance: .
d_gene: .
v_gene: TRBV7-9
CDR3nt: TGTGCCAGCAGCGCCCGGTCGGGGAATGAAAAACTGTTTTTT
CDR3aa: CASSARSGNEKLFF

j_gene: TRBJ2-1
abundance: .
d_gene: .
v_gene: TRBV5-1
CDR3nt: TGCGCCAGCACCCGGGACAACAATGAGCAGTTCTTC
CDR3aa: CASTRDNNEQFF

j_gene: TRBJ2-7
abundance: once
d_gene: TRBD1
v_gene: TRBV9
CDR3nt: TGTGCCAGCAGCGTAGGGGGCGGGACAGGAGGGACCTACGAGCAGTACTTC
CDR3aa: CASSVGGGTGGTYEQYF

j_gene: TRBJ1-1
abundance: .
d_gene: .
v_gene: TRBV6-5
CDR3nt: TGTGCCAGCAGAGTTGCCCCCCATACGAGCACTGAAGCTTTCTTT
CDR3aa: CASRVAPHTSTEAFF

j_gene: TRBJ1-4
abundance: .
d_gene: .
v_gene: TRBV10-3
CDR3nt: TGTGCCATCAGTAATGACTTCGGCGAAAAACTGTTTTTT
CDR3aa: CAISNDFGEKLFF

j_gene: TRBJ2-1
abundance: .
d_gene: .
v_gene: TRBV29-1
CDR3nt: TGCAGCGTTTTAAAAACAGACCGATACAATGAGCAGTTCTTC
CDR3aa: CSVLKTDRYNEQFF

j_gene: TRBJ2-7
abundance: few
d_gene: .
v_gene: TRBV13
CDR3nt: TGTGCCAGCAGCAGCACCTTAACCTCCTACGAGCAGTACTTC
CDR3aa: CASSSTLTSYEQYF

j_gene: TRBJ2-1
abundance: .
d_gene: TRBD2
v_gene: TRBV5-1
CDR3nt: TGCGCCAGCAGCCCGACGGGGGGGCCCTACAATGAGCAGTTCTTC
CDR3aa: CASSPTGGPYNEQFF

j_gene: TRBJ2-2
abundance: .
d_gene: TRBD2
v_gene: TRBV19
CDR3nt: TGTGCCAGTACCTTTAGCGGGGGGACGAACACCGGGGAGCTGTTTTTT
CDR3aa: CASTFSGGTNTGELFF

j_gene: TRBJ1-2
abundance: .
d_gene: .
v_gene: TRBV7-2
CDR3nt: TGTGCCAGCAGCTTAACACATCTCACTAACTATGGCTACACCTTC
CDR3aa: CASSLTHLTNYGYTF

j_gene: TRBJ1-2
abundance: .
d_gene: .
v_gene: TRBV25-1
CDR3nt: TGTGCCAGCAGTGAATATGGGAGGGGGACCCTCTATGGCTACACCTTC
CDR3aa: CASSEYGRGTLYGYTF